The 9 T cell receptor beta chains below come from one sample, sequenced in a study of T-cell reconstitution after alpha-beta-depleted transplantation in children. TCRbeta library preparation incorporated unique molecular identifiers. TCRdb reanalysed the PCR reads using MiXCR and keeps one entry per CDR3 protein. The sample includes over 150,000 distinct CDR3 sequences, about 6.8% of them seen just once. Here the sequenced sample was PBMCs from the stem cell graft donor, taken from the stem cell graft. The receptors here all came from a human donor who donated a stem cell graft to a child with Wiskott-Aldrich syndrome.

This clonotype was counted many times. The rearrangement links TRBV15 to TRBJ1-2, with D uncertain. The CDR3 length is 14 residues. Between the trimmed V and J ends, which lost 3 bases and 8 bases, there was a span of 16 bases. Germline V gives CDR1 LNHNV, CDR2 YYDKDF (reference sequence). The CDR3 nucleotides are TGTGCCACCAGCAGGGTGGAGATAGCGGGGGGCTACACCTTC. Translated, it gives CATSRVEIAGGYTF.

In this sample, this clonotype turned up many times. The chain carries TRBV7-2 and TRBJ2-7, with D perhaps TRBD2 (6 bases). The CDR3 has 16 residues. V lost 3 bases and J 7 bases, leaving 22 bases between the germline ends. Looked up from germline, CDR1 is SGHTA and CDR2 is FQGNSA. The DNA of the CDR3 is TGTGCCAGCAGCTTGGTCGTTAGCGGCCCTTTGGGGGAGCAGTACTTC. It specifies CASSLVVSGPLGEQYF.

The chain carries TRBV6-2 or TRBV6-3 and TRBJ1-5; D gene uncertain. The CDR3 extends over 15 amino acids. The germline CDR1 and CDR2 sequences are MNHEY and SVGEGT. V dropped 0 bases and J dropped 3 bases, with 9 bases sitting between them. The chain's CDR3 is CASSYSSGYNQPQHF. Here the CDR3 DNA reads TGTGCCAGCAGTTACTCCTCCGGGTACAATCAGCCCCAGCATTTT.

There are many counts of this clonotype. At one end the junction does not follow the germline gene, possibly because of a read error. The V gene is TRBV12-3 or TRBV12-4, the J gene TRBJ1-2; tentative D call: TRBD1 (6 bases). This CDR3 is 13 amino acids long. CDR3: CASSLERQVGFTF. The DNA of the CDR3 is TGTGCCAGCAGTTTAGAACGACAGGTCGGCTTCACCTTC.

There are a few counts of this clonotype. The chain links TRBV20-1 to TRBJ2-2; 8 bases map to TRBD2. The CDR3 extends over 16 amino acids. Germline CDR1 and CDR2: DFQATT and SNEGSKA (reference sequence). V gave up 1 base and J gave up 0 bases; unmatched junction bases: 4. Written as DNA, the CDR3 is TGCAGTGCTAGAGTCCGGCGGGGGGCGAACACCGGGGAGCTGTTTTTT. Translating gives CSARVRRGANTGELFF.

As concerns this clonotype: A clone one base away is much larger, so this may be a read error. Written as DNA, the CDR3 is TGTGCCAGCAGTGTGCTAGCGGGGGATGAGCAGTTCTTC. It translates to CASSVLAGDEQFF. The rearrangement joins TRBV2 to TRBJ2-1; 10 bases are shared with TRBD2. CDR1 SNHLY and CDR2 FYNNEI come from the germline V gene. This CDR3 is built from 13 residues. The junction had 2 bases not matched to a gene; V was cut back by 4 bases and J by 8 bases. Full variable domain (remainder filled in from reference TRBV2 and TRBJ2-1): EPEVTQTPSHQVTQMGQEVILRCVPISNHLYFYWYRQILGQKVEFLVSFYNNEISEKSEIFDDQFSVERPDGSNFTLKIRSTKLEDSAMYFCASSVLAGDEQFFGPGTRLTVL.

The sample holds many counts of this clonotype. The genes are TRBV7-9 and TRBJ2-7, with 7 positions matching TRBD1. V lost 2 bases and J lost 2; bases outside the gene matches: 3. Germline V gene data show CDR1 as SEHNR and CDR2 as FQNEAQ (reference sequence). This CDR3 has 14 amino acids. The CDR3 spells CASSLSQGTYEQYF. The CDR3 nucleotides are TGTGCCAGCAGCTTATCACAGGGGACCTACGAGCAGTACTTC.

The sample holds many counts of this clonotype. The genes are TRBV5-1 and TRBJ1-2, with 12 bases matching TRBD1. Trimming took 4 bases from V and 6 from J; bases not matched to a gene: 10. CDR1 and CDR2 from the germline V gene are SGHRS and YFSETQ. This CDR3 comprises 16 residues. The CDR3 DNA sequence: TGCGCCAGCAGCCCTATTACGGGACAGGGGGCGAATGGCTACACCTTC. Its protein product is CASSPITGQGANGYTF.

In this sample, this clonotype turned up many times. The chain combines TRBV29-1 with TRBJ1-2; D gene unclear. V was clipped by 6 bases and J by 5 bases, with 13 bases between them. This CDR3 region has 12 residues. Germline CDR1 and CDR2: SQVTM and ANQGSEA. CDR3 sequence reads: CSVRIAGYGYTF. The DNA for the CDR3 is TGCAGCGTGAGGATAGCCGGATATGGCTACACCTTC.